This TCR beta chain emerged from a study of cytomegalovirus exposure and HLA in healthy donors. Whole-study findings and limits: About 87% or about 30% of the time was how often most TCR beta V segments were productive, according to an earlier analysis.

The PCR had 60 Vbeta and 13 Jbeta primers. Produced via immunoSEQ multiplex PCR; TCRdb's table is partial and in-frame only. This table holds about 140,000 clones, 77% found once. This CDR3 contains 13 residues. The germline V gene has CDR1 SNHLY and CDR2 FYNNEI. Trimming cost V 8 bases and J 8 bases, with 15 bases left between them. Worth noting for this clone: The antigen remains undetermined.

The chain combines TRBV2 with TRBJ1-4; the D is unclear. Sequencing was carried out using PBMCs. The source of this sequence is a female donor in good health and CMV-seronegative. CDR3 protein: CASAYQAREKLFF. CDR3 nucleotides: TGTGCCAGCGCCTACCAGGCCCGGGAAAAACTGTTTTTT.